Each of the 21 T cell receptor beta chains below was sequenced from the same sample in a study of control samples from healthy donors and cancer patients. Sequencing used immunoSEQ multiplex PCR; TCRdb keeps in-frame clones, though not all of them. The sample includes some 120,000 clones, about 95% of them seen just once. The material sequenced was blood. All receptors derive from a man aged 30-40 years in good health.

The chain couples TRBV15 to TRBJ2-1; D ambiguous. This CDR3 region has 14 residues. CDR1 is LNHNV, CDR2 YYDKDF, per germline (reference sequence). Trimming removed 3 bases at V and 0 bases at J, with 6 bases between. The CDR3 DNA is TGTGCCACCAGCAGTGGGCCCTCCTACAATGAGCAGTTCTTC. It specifies CATSSGPSYNEQFF.

CDR3 DNA: TGTGCCTGGAAGGTGGGGGATAATTCACCCCTCCACTTT. Protein product: CAWKVGDNSPLHF. The rearrangement links TRBV30 to TRBJ1-6, with D perhaps TRBD1 (5 bases). The CDR3 totals 13 residues. Trimming left V 4 bases short and J 5 bases short, with 9 bases between. The germline gives CDR1 GTSNPN, CDR2 SVGIG (reference sequence).

The chain employs TRBV7-2 and TRBJ1-2; no reliable D call. The germline V gene has CDR1 SGHTA and CDR2 FQGNSA. This CDR3 comprises 15 residues. Trimming removed 3 bases at V and 4 bases at J, with 15 bases between. The CDR3 DNA reads TGTGCCAGCAGCTTCTCCCCCCGGTTTTCCTATGGCTACACCTTC. Its translation: CASSFSPRFSYGYTF.

The rearrangement uses TRBV18 and TRBJ1-5, with 7 nucleotides matching TRBD1. The CDR3 has 14 residues. Trimming removed 5 bases from V and 1 base from J; junction bases left unmatched: 2. Germline V gives CDR1 KGHSH, CDR2 LQKENI. In DNA, the CDR3 is TGTGCCAGCTCAGGACAGGAGAGCAATCAGCCCCAGCATTTT. As protein: CASSGQESNQPQHF.

The chain employs TRBV7-6 and TRBJ2-7; 9 positions agree with TRBD1. With 5 bases clipped from V and 0 bases from J, the junction kept 5 bases outside the gene matches. From germline, CDR1 is SGHVS and CDR2 FNYEAQ. The CDR3 is made up of 15 amino acids. The CDR3 coding sequence is TGTGCCAGCAGCCCCTCGACAGGGGGCTCCTACGAGCAGTACTTC. Translating it yields CASSPSTGGSYEQYF. Combining the CDR3 with reference TRBV7-6 and TRBJ2-7 gives the whole variable domain GAGVSQSPRYKVTKRGQDVALRCDPISGHVSLYWYRQALGQGPEFLTYFNYEAQQDKSGLPNDRFSAERPEGSISTLTIQRTEQRDSAMYRCASSPSTGGSYEQYFGPGTRLTVT.

This clone was recorded only once. The rearrangement uses TRBV9 and TRBJ2-7, with 9 bases fitting TRBD1. The CDR3 contains 15 residues. V trimming: 6 bases; J trimming: 3 bases; junction bases outside the gene matches: 10. Germline V gene sequence: CDR1 SGDLS, CDR2 YYNGEE. CDR3 region: CASNPTGGPLYEQYF. The CDR3 DNA reads as TGTGCCAGCAATCCCACAGGGGGCCCCCTCTACGAGCAGTACTTC.

The CDR3 is CAWTRDFNQPQHF. DNA for the CDR3: TGTGCCTGGACCAGGGACTTCAATCAGCCCCAGCATTTT. This chain links TRBV30 with TRBJ1-5, with TRBD1 as a possible D gene (5 bases). Trimming pared 4 bases from V and 3 bases from J, leaving 10 bases between. Germline V gene lookup returns CDR1 GTSNPN and CDR2 SVGIG (reference sequence). The CDR3 loop spans 13 amino acids. Complete variable domain (other parts from reference TRBV30 and TRBJ1-5): SQTIHQWPATLVQPVGSPLSLECTVEGTSNPNLYWYRQAAGRGLQLLFYSVGIGQISSEVPQNLSASRPQDRQFILSSKKLLLSDSGFYLCAWTRDFNQPQHFGDGTRLSIL.

The rearrangement links TRBV4-3 to TRBJ2-1; D may be TRBD1 or TRBD2 (6 bases each). Per the germline V gene, CDR1 is LGHNA and CDR2 is YSLEER. Trimming took off 0 bases at V and 4 bases at J, with 10 bases between the two ends. This CDR3 is 15 amino acids long. Here the CDR3 reads CASSQDPGAYNEQFF. Written as DNA, the CDR3 is TGCGCCAGCAGCCAAGATCCGGGGGCTTACAATGAGCAGTTCTTC.

This chain uses TRBV6-2 or TRBV6-3 with TRBJ2-2; tentative D call: TRBD1 (5 bases). The length of the CDR3 is 14 residues. The germline V gene encodes CDR1 MNHEY and CDR2 SVGEGT. V lost 6 bases to trimming and J lost 9 bases, with 17 bases between them. CDR3 bases: TGTGCCAGCAGCAAGGGCCAGGGCTTGTGGGAGCTGTTTTTT. It encodes CASSKGQGLWELFF.

Note on this clone: The same CDR3 is also encoded by other DNA sequences in this sample. The genes are TRBV7-2 and TRBJ1-2; TRBD1 agrees at 7 bases. The V and J ends lost 3 bases and 2 bases, in that order; junction bases with no gene match: 3. The CDR3 covers 14 residues. In germline, CDR1 is SGHTA, CDR2 FQGNSA. The CDR3 loop is CASSLGRGNYGYTF. CDR3 nucleotide sequence: TGTGCCAGCAGCTTGGGCAGGGGGAACTATGGCTACACCTTC.

The rearrangement joins TRBV7-9 to TRBJ2-7, with 7 bases lining up with TRBD1. The V gene's germline CDR1 is SEHNR and CDR2 FQNEAQ (reference sequence). There are 13 residues in the CDR3. V shed 4 bases, J shed 4 bases, and the junction held 4 bases outside the gene matches. Written as DNA, the CDR3 is TGTGCCAGCAGCTCCGGGACAGTTTACGAGCAGTACTTC. This translates into CASSSGTVYEQYF. The full variable domain, rest sourced from reference TRBV7-9 and TRBJ2-7, is DTGVSQNPRHKITKRGQNVTFRCDPISEHNRLYWYRQTLGQGPEFLTYFQNEAQLEKSRLLSDRFSAERPKGSFSTLEIQRTEQGDSAMYLCASSSGTVYEQYFGPGTRLTVT.

The rearrangement uses TRBV4-2 and TRBJ2-2, with D unresolved. The CDR3 sequence is 15 residues long. Germline V gene lookup returns CDR1 LGHNA and CDR2 YNFKEQ. Between the trimmed V and J ends, which lost 1 base and 2 bases, there was a span of 8 bases. CDR3 DNA sequence: TGTGCCAGCAGCCAAGTGGTCGAAAACACCGGGGAGCTGTTTTTT. Its protein is CASSQVVENTGELFF.

With respect to this clone: The junction departs from the called germline gene at one end, perhaps through a read error. The gene calls are TRBV7-7 and TRBJ2-1, with 14 bases fitting TRBD2. CDR1 is SSHAT and CDR2 is FNYEAQ in the germline V gene (reference sequence). CDR3 length: 18 residues. The CDR3 DNA reads as TGTGCTAGCAGCTTAGGTAACCCGGGACTAGCGGGGGACAATGAGCAGTTCTTC. Its protein is CASSLGNPGLAGDNEQFF.

This chain uses TRBV30 with TRBJ1-5, with D tentatively TRBD1 (5 bases). The CDR3 extends over 13 amino acids. CDR1 and CDR2 from the germline V gene are GTSNPN and SVGIG (reference sequence). With 1 base removed from V and 6 bases from J, the gap between germline ends came to 10 bases. CDR3 nucleotides: TGTGCCTGGAGTGGACAGCGTGCTCAGCCCCAGCATTTT. It specifies CAWSGQRAQPQHF.

V gene TRBV4-1 combines with J gene TRBJ2-3; 11 nucleotides agree with TRBD2. The CDR3 runs 17 residues. V shed 0 bases and J 8 bases; nucleotides not matched to a gene: 10. Germline V lookup: CDR1 MGHRA, CDR2 YSYEKL. CDR3 DNA: TGCGCCAGCAGCCAAGATGGGCTAGCGGGGGGATATAGTACGCAGTATTTT. It codes for CASSQDGLAGGYSTQYF.

The gene calls are TRBV12-3 or TRBV12-4 and TRBJ1-1; 9 bases align to TRBD1. The trim removed 6 bases at V and 8 bases at J, leaving 4 bases unmatched. This CDR3 is 12 amino acids long. The CDR3 region is CASRTGGREAFF. CDR3 nucleotides: TGTGCCAGCAGAACAGGGGGCAGAGAAGCTTTCTTT.

The genes are TRBV18 and TRBJ2-2; unclear D gene. V lost 1 base and J lost 7, with 13 bases in between. The length of the CDR3 is 15 residues. Germline V CDR1 and CDR2: KGHSH, LQKENI. The CDR3 protein is CASSPQSQRGGELFF. The CDR3 DNA is TGTGCCAGCTCACCACAGAGTCAGAGAGGCGGGGAGCTGTTTTTT.

This chain connects TRBV11-2 to TRBJ2-1; 11 bases map to TRBD1. The germline CDR1 and CDR2 sequences are SGHAT and FQNNGV. J lost 4 bases, V lost 9 bases, and 5 bases had no gene match. The CDR3 loop spans 14 amino acids. CDR3 amino acids: CASKWDRGYNEQFF. Here the CDR3 DNA reads TGTGCCAGTAAATGGGACAGGGGGTACAATGAGCAGTTCTTC.

The chain uses TRBV28 and TRBJ2-7, with a tentative D call TRBD2 (7 bases). CDR3 length: 11 amino acids. Per germline, CDR1 MDHEN and CDR2 SYDVKM. Trimming took off 4 bases at V and 10 bases at J, with 11 bases between the two ends. CDR3 in DNA: TGTGCCAGCAGTTCTAGGGGGGGACAGTACTTC. It yields the protein CASSSRGGQYF. The whole variable domain, remainder taken from reference TRBV28 and TRBJ2-7, is DVKVTQSSRYLVKRTGEKVFLECVQDMDHENMFWYRQDPGLGLRLIYFSYDVKMKEKGDIPEGYSVSREKKERFSLILESASTNQTSMYLCASSSRGGQYFGPGTRLTVT.

For the CDR3, the DNA is TGTGCCAGCAGCTTAGACGGGTCCAGGGGACCCTATGGCTACACCTTC. It codes for CASSLDGSRGPYGYTF. The chain links TRBV7-2 to TRBJ1-2; TRBD1 is a possible D gene (6 bases). This CDR3 has 16 residues. Trimming shortened V by 1 base and J by 4 bases, and 16 bases separated the two germline ends. Germline V gene sequence: CDR1 SGHTA, CDR2 FQGNSA.

The J gene is TRBJ1-5, the V gene TRBV2; D is undetermined. This CDR3 is 14 amino acids long. CDR1 and CDR2 (germline): SNHLY, FYNNEI. The V end was cut by 3 bases, the J end by 4 bases, with 10 bases between. The CDR3 DNA sequence: TGTGCCAGCAGTGAGTTGGTGGGGAATCAGCCCCAGCATTTT. Protein: CASSELVGNQPQHF. The full variable domain, completed using reference TRBV2 and TRBJ1-5, is EPEVTQTPSHQVTQMGQEVILRCVPISNHLYFYWYRQILGQKVEFLVSFYNNEISEKSEIFDDQFSVERPDGSNFTLKIRSTKLEDSAMYFCASSELVGNQPQHFGDGTRLSIL.